Listed here are 3 T cell receptor beta chains from one sample, sequenced in a study of T cells in Graves' hyperthyroidism and ophthalmopathy. It was RNA transcripts that yielded the amplified TCR beta CDR3 regions. HTBI primers were employed in a first-round RT-PCR of the TCR CDR3. TCRdb re-analysed the multiplex PCR reads in MiXCR, keeping a single row per CDR3 protein. The sample includes about 350,000 distinct CDR3 sequences, about 18% of them seen just once. What was sequenced was blood. The receptors derive from a woman under 40 with Graves' hyperthyroidism that later progressed to Graves' ophthalmopathy.

This clonotype was detected ten times or more. The chain combines TRBV27 with TRBJ2-5, with TRBD2 matching over 7 bases. V gave up 1 base and J gave up 4 bases; unmatched junction bases: 6. The germline V gene encodes CDR1 MNHEY and CDR2 SMNVEV (reference sequence). The CDR3 covers 15 residues. Here the CDR3 reads CASSLLGEGLETQYF. The CDR3 bases are TGTGCCAGCAGTTTATTGGGGGAGGGTTTAGAGACCCAGTACTTC.

V usage is TRBV12-3 or TRBV12-4 and J usage is TRBJ2-7, with 9 positions matching TRBD1. With V trimmed by 4 bases and J by 3 bases, 10 bases remained unmatched. The CDR3 is 16 amino acids. The DNA for the CDR3 is TGTGCCAGCAGTTCCACGACCGGGACAGGGCACTACGAGCAGTACTTC. Protein product: CASSSTTGTGHYEQYF.

The table lists this clonotype with many counts. The chain has TRBV4-2 and TRBJ2-4; no clear D gene. In germline, CDR1 is LGHNA, CDR2 YNFKEQ. Trimming cost V 0 bases and J 6 bases, with 0 bases left between them. The CDR3 runs to 11 residues. The CDR3 protein is CASSQENIQYF. CDR3 nucleotides: TGTGCCAGCAGCCAAGAAAACATTCAGTACTTC.